This T cell receptor (beta chain) stems from a study of T cell changes during pregnancy in multiple sclerosis (dated by TCRdb to the late 2010s). At the level of the whole study: In women with multiple sclerosis, the researchers looked at how the T cell repertoire shifted as pregnancy progressed.

Comment on this clone: Its cognate antigen has yet to be identified. Per-base quality was not reported, and no clone a single base away is much larger than it.

The library was prepared using the immunoSEQ multiplex PCR assay. TCRdb's version of the immuneACCESS table is confined to in-frame rearrangements and falls short of the full clone set. An unresolved V gene accounts for under half of the shortfall where checked; the remainder is of unknown origin. The sample data list about 47,000 clones, and 80% to 90% of these were observed just once. Clones ranked in the top ten supply roughly 8.5% of the sample. Inclusive of the bounding cysteine and phenylalanine, the CDR3 is 14 residues long. Only the CDR3 part of the read is kept: 42 bases, read in frame from the first base. The germline V and J ends show losses of 5 bases and 5 bases respectively, and no gene match explains 12 bases of the junction. CDR1 and CDR2, per the germline V gene, are SQVTM and ANQGSEA.

Sequenced here: CD8+ T cells from peripheral blood mononuclear cells, sampled in the second trimester of pregnancy. This TCR came from a female donor with multiple sclerosis, enrolled in a pregnancy study. The chain couples TRBV29-1 to TRBJ2-7, with 7 central nucleotides matching TRBD2. The CDR3 reads as follows: CSVSKAGESNEQYF. The nucleotide sequence is given as TGCAGCGTTAGTAAGGCGGGGGAGAGCAACGAGCAGTACTTC.